This is a list of T cell receptor beta chains from one sample in a study of CD8+CD57+ T cells in acquired aplastic anemia. One entry per CDR3 protein results from TCRdb running MiXCR on the reads. The sample gives 250,000 to 300,000 distinct CDR3 sequences, roughly 61% of which show up once; 1.3% is in the top ten. Sequenced sample: sorted CD4+, CD8+, or CD8+CD57+ T cells (not recorded which) from PBMCs. Receptor source: a human donor with aplastic anemia. The CDR3 runs from the conserved cysteine through the conserved F or W. Each record gives: J gene, V gene, D gene, clone size, CDR3 protein, CDR3 DNA. The D gene is left open where the match is weak. Clone size is given for some rows only: seen once, a few or many times, or a class if the clone is expanded.

J gene: TRBJ2-7; V gene: TRBV20-1; D gene: TRBD1; clone size: NA; CDR3 protein: CSASPPDRARYEQYF; CDR3 DNA: TGCAGTGCTAGTCCCCCTGACAGGGCCCGCTACGAGCAGTACTTC
J gene: TRBJ1-2; V gene: TRBV29-1; D gene: NA; clone size: NA; CDR3 protein: CSVEPTGSNYGYTF; CDR3 DNA: TGCAGCGTTGAACCGACAGGTTCTAACTATGGCTACACCTTC
J gene: TRBJ2-3; V gene: TRBV25-1; D gene: TRBD2; clone size: NA; CDR3 protein: CASSEGLALGTDTQYF; CDR3 DNA: TGTGCCAGCAGTGAGGGACTAGCTTTAGGCACAGATACGCAGTATTTT
J gene: TRBJ2-2; V gene: TRBV5-8; D gene: TRBD2; clone size: many; CDR3 protein: CASSLFTSGNTGELFF; CDR3 DNA: TGTGCCAGCAGCTTGTTTACTAGCGGGAACACCGGGGAGCTGTTTTTT
J gene: TRBJ1-2; V gene: TRBV2; D gene: TRBD1; clone size: NA; CDR3 protein: CASRTGGRDYGYTF; CDR3 DNA: TGTGCCAGCAGGACAGGGGGCCGCGACTATGGCTACACCTTC
J gene: TRBJ2-5; V gene: TRBV5-1; D gene: NA; clone size: NA; CDR3 protein: CASSLGWSRETQYF; CDR3 DNA: TGCGCCAGCAGCTTGGGATGGAGTCGGGAGACCCAGTACTTC
J gene: TRBJ2-2; V gene: TRBV5-4; D gene: NA; clone size: once; CDR3 protein: CASSRGAGTNTGELFF; CDR3 DNA: TGTGCCAGCAGCCGGGGGGCAGGAACTAACACCGGGGAGCTGTTTTTT
J gene: TRBJ2-7; V gene: TRBV9; D gene: NA; clone size: many; CDR3 protein: CASSRGSPQLGTDSYEQYF; CDR3 DNA: TGTGCCAGCAGCCGAGGGAGTCCCCAGTTAGGGACGGATTCCTACGAGCAGTACTTC
J gene: TRBJ2-7; V gene: TRBV10-2; D gene: NA; clone size: NA; CDR3 protein: CASRDSIWEQYF; CDR3 DNA: TGCGCCAGCAGGGACTCCATCTGGGAGCAGTACTTC
J gene: TRBJ1-2; V gene: TRBV20-1; D gene: NA; clone size: NA; CDR3 protein: CSGEGGDYGYTF; CDR3 DNA: TGCAGTGGGGAGGGGGGGGACTATGGCTACACCTTC
J gene: TRBJ2-1; V gene: TRBV10-1; D gene: NA; clone size: many; CDR3 protein: CASSQGSRQFF; CDR3 DNA: TGCGCCAGCAGTCAAGGGTCAAGGCAGTTCTTC
J gene: TRBJ1-2; V gene: TRBV2; D gene: NA; clone size: NA; CDR3 protein: CASSEALRNSGSGYTF; CDR3 DNA: TGTGCCAGCAGTGAAGCGCTAAGGAACAGTGGGTCTGGCTACACCTTC
J gene: TRBJ1-6; V gene: TRBV15; D gene: NA; clone size: NA; CDR3 protein: CATSREGRDNSSLHF; CDR3 DNA: TGTGCCACCAGCAGAGAAGGGAGGGATAATTCATCCCTCCACTTT
J gene: TRBJ1-4; V gene: TRBV18; D gene: TRBD1; clone size: NA; CDR3 protein: CASSGTGVFGEKLFF; CDR3 DNA: TGTGCCAGCTCCGGGACAGGGGTATTCGGTGAAAAACTGTTTTTT
J gene: TRBJ2-2; V gene: TRBV2; D gene: NA; clone size: NA; CDR3 protein: CASSATRPNTGELFF; CDR3 DNA: TGTGCCAGCAGTGCGACTAGGCCGAACACCGGGGAGCTGTTTTTT
J gene: TRBJ2-3; V gene: TRBV7-6; D gene: TRBD2; clone size: many; CDR3 protein: CASSLGSAGVQTDTQYF; CDR3 DNA: TGTGCCAGCAGCTTAGGATCTGCGGGGGTTCAAACAGATACGCAGTATTTT
J gene: TRBJ2-2; V gene: TRBV2; D gene: NA; clone size: NA; CDR3 protein: CASSVVTSTVELFF; CDR3 DNA: TGTGCCAGCAGTGTGGTAACGAGCACCGTGGAGCTGTTTTTT